Sequencing of this T cell receptor (beta chain) was carried out in a study of blood T cell repertoires in COVID-19. Study background: The United States, Italy and Spain supplied acute and convalescent COVID-19 samples. In each case, the material was cDNA or gDNA derived from T cells, B-cell-depleted T cells, or PBMCs.

In the original workflow: Amplified reference gene primers provided the basis for estimating nucleated cell counts. Clones were read by immunoSEQ multiplex PCR, and TCRdb kept only the in-frame ones, dropping some. The V and J calls and clone size come from that table; D and trimming were worked out from the DNA. The sample has 150,000 to 200,000 clones, about 77% seen once. The CDR3 is 16 amino acids. Germline V gives CDR1 SGHTA, CDR2 FQGNSA. V was pared by 0 bases and J by 0 bases, with 11 bases between. The chain employs TRBV7-2 and TRBJ1-2; D is undetermined. Specimen: peripheral blood. The TCR sequence derives from a woman older than 75 with active or convalescent COVID-19. CDR3 protein: CASSLAGTGSNYGYTF. Written as DNA, the CDR3 is TGTGCCAGCAGCTTAGCTGGAACGGGATCTAACTATGGCTACACCTTC.